This TCR beta chain was identified during a study of blood T cell repertoires in COVID-19. At the level of the study: The samples span acute and convalescent COVID-19 from the United States, Italy and Spain. T cells, B-cell-depleted T cells, or PBMCs supplied cDNA or gDNA.

Per the original methods: Reference gene primer amplification in the assay estimated nucleated cell counts. Produced via immunoSEQ multiplex PCR; TCRdb's table is partial and in-frame only. V, J and clone size reflect that table, while D and trimming were determined from the DNA. The sample carries about 100,000 clones, around 90% recorded once. This clonotype was obtained from a man between 65 and 85 years old with acute or convalescent COVID-19. Sequencing used peripheral blood.

Here the CDR3 reads CASSPWTGGDYGYTF. CDR3 in DNA: TGCGCCAGCAGCCCGTGGACAGGGGGCGACTATGGCTACACCTTC. The chain has TRBV5-1 and TRBJ1-2, with 11 positions matching TRBD1. V lost 4 bases, J lost 3 bases, and 5 bases stayed unmatched. The CDR3 sequence is 15 residues long. CDR1 is SGHRS, CDR2 YFSETQ, per germline.